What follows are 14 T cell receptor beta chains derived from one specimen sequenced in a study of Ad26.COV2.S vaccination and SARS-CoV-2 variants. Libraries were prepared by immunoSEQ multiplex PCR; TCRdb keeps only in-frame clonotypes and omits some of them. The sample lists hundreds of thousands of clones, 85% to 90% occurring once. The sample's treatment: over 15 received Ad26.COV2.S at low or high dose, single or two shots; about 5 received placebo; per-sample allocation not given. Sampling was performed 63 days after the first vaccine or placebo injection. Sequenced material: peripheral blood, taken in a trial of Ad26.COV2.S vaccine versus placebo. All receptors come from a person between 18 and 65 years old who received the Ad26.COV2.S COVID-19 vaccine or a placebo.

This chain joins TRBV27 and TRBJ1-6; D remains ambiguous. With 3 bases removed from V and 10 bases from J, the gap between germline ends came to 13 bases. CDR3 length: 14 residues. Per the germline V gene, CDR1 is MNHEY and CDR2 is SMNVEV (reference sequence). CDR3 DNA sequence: TGTGCCAGCAGTTTTTACGGGGTTGGGTCACCCCTCCACTTT. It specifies CASSFYGVGSPLHF.

The CDR3: CASTRGLAVRTGELFF. CDR3 bases: TGTGCCAGTACTAGGGGACTAGCGGTACGCACCGGGGAGCTGTTTTTT. The chain is built from TRBV19 and TRBJ2-2; TRBD2 matches 11 bases. The germline V gene has CDR1 LNHDA and CDR2 SQIVND (reference sequence). The CDR3 sequence is 16 residues long. The V segment lost 7 bases and the J segment 4 bases; nucleotides outside the gene matches: 8.

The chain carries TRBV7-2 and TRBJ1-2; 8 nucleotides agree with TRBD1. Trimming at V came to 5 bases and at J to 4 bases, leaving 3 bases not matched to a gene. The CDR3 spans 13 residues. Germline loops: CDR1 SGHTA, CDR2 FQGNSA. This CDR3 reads CASSGQGSYGYTF. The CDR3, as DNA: TGTGCCAGCAGCGGACAGGGTAGCTATGGCTACACCTTC.

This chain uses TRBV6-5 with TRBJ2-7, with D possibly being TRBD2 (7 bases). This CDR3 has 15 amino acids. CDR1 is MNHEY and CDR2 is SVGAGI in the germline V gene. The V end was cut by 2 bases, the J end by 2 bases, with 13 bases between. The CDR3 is CASSYGEGGAYEQYV. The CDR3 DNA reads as TGTGCCAGCAGTTACGGGGAGGGGGGCGCCTACGAGCAGTACGTC.

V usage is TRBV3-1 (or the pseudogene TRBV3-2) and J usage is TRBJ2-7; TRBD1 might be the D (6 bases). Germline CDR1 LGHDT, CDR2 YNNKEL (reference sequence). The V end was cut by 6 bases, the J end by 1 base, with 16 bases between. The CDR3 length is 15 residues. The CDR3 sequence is CASRQTWDISYEQYF. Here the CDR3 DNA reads TGTGCCAGCAGACAGACCTGGGACATTTCCTACGAGCAGTACTTC.

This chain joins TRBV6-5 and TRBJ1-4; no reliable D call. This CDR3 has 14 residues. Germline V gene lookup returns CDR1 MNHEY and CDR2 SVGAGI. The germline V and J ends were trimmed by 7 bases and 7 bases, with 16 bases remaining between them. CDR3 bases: TGTGCCAGCACCGATCGGGCGGTTGGTGAAAAACTGTTTTTT. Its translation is CASTDRAVGEKLFF.

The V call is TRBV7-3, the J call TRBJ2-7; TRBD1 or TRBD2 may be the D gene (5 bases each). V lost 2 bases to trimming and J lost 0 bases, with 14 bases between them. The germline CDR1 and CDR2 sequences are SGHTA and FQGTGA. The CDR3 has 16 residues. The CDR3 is CASSLHGTVYSYEQYF. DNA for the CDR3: TGTGCCAGCAGCTTACACGGGACCGTATACTCCTACGAGCAGTACTTC.

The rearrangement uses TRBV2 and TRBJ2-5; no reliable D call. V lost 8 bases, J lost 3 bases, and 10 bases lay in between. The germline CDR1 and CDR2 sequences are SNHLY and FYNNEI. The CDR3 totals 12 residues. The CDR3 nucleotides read TGTGCCAGCTCTCAGACCGAAGAGACCCAGTACTTC. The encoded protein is CASSQTEETQYF.

CDR3 in amino acids: CASSPFAATNEKLFF. CDR3 coding DNA: TGTGCCAGCAGCCCTTTCGCCGCAACTAATGAAAAACTGTTTTTT. The chain couples TRBV3-1 (or the pseudogene TRBV3-2) to TRBJ1-4; D is unresolved. Germline assignment: CDR1 LGHDT and CDR2 YNNKEL (reference sequence). CDR3 length: 15 residues. With 4 bases removed from V and 0 bases from J, the gap between germline ends came to 9 bases.

The CDR3, as DNA: TGTGCCACCAACCCCGGGCAGGGGACGTTACGCGAGCAGTACTTC. Residues: CATNPGQGTLREQYF. This chain connects TRBV6-6 to TRBJ2-7; D may be TRBD1 (6 bases). Germline-derived CDR1 and CDR2 are MNHNY and SVGAGI (reference sequence). The CDR3 is 15 amino acids. V lost 10 bases and J 6 bases, leaving 25 bases between the germline ends.

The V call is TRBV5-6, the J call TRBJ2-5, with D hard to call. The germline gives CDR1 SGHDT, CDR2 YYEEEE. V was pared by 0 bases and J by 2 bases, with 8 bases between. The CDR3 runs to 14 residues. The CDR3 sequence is CASSLGVRQETQYF. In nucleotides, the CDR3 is TGTGCCAGCAGCTTGGGGGTCAGACAAGAGACCCAGTACTTC.

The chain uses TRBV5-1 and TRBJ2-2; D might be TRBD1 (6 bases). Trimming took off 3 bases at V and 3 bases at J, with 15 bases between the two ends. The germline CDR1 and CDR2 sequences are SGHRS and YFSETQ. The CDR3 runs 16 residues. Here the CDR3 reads CASSYTGKEDTGELFF. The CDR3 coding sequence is TGCGCCAGCAGCTATACAGGGAAGGAGGACACCGGGGAGCTGTTTTTT.

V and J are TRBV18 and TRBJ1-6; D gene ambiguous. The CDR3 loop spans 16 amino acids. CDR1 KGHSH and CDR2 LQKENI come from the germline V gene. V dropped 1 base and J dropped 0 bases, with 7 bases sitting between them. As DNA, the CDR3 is TGTGCCAGCTCACCACGGTCGAGCTCCTATAATTCACCCCTCCACTTT. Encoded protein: CASSPRSSSYNSPLHF.

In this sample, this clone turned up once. CDR3 sequence: CASSRQGPLTF. DNA for the CDR3: TGTGCCAGCAGTAGACAGGGGCCCCTCACCTTC. The chain couples TRBV12-3 or TRBV12-4 to TRBJ1-2, with 8 bases aligning to TRBD1. This CDR3 comprises 11 residues. V shed 5 bases, J shed 13 bases, and the junction held 6 bases outside the gene matches.